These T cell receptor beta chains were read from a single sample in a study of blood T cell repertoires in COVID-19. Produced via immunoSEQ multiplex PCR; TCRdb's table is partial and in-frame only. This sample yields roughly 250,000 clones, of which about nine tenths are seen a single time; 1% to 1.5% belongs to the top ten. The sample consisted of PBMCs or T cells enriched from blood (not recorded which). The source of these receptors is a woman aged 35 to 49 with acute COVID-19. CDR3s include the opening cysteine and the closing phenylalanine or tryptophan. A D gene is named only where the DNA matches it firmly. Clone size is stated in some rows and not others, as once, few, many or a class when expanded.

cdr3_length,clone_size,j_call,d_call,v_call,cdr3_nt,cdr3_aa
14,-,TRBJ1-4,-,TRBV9,TGTGCCAGCAACACACAAGGGGGAAGTGAAAAACTGTTTTTT,CASNTQGGSEKLFF
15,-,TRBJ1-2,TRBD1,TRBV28,TGTGCCAGCAGCACCCCGACAGGGGGGGACTATGGCTACACCTTC,CASSTPTGGDYGYTF
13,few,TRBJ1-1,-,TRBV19,TGTGCCAGTAGTATGCGGGTGAACACTGAAGCTTTCTTT,CASSMRVNTEAFF
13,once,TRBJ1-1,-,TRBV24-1,TGTGCCACCAGTGATGGACAGAACACTGAAGCTTTCTTT,CATSDGQNTEAFF
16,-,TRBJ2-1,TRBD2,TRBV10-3,TGTGCCATCAGTGAGGGTAGCGGGAGCTCCTACAATGAGCAGTTCTTC,CAISEGSGSSYNEQFF
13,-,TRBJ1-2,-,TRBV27,TGTGCCAGCAGTCTAACAGGGAACTATGGCTACACCTTC,CASSLTGNYGYTF
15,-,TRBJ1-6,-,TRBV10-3,TGTGCCACCAGGACACCAAGCTCCTATAATTCACCCCTCCACTTT,CATRTPSSYNSPLHF
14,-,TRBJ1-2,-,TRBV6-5,TGTGCCAGCAGTTACGTTGGGGGGGACTATGGCTACACCTTC,CASSYVGGDYGYTF
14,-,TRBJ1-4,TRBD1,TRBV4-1,TGCGCCAGCAGCCAACGACAGCCCGGGACAGGGTTAGTTTTT,CASSQRQPGTGLVF
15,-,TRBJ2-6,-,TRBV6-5,TGTGCCAGCATGGGCAGGACTTCTGGGGCCAACGTCCTGACTTTC,CASMGRTSGANVLTF
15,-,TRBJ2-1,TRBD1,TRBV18,TGTGCCAGCTCACACCGGGACAGAGTATACAATGAGCAGTTCTTC,CASSHRDRVYNEQFF
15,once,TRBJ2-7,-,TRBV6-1,TGTGCCAGCAGTGAATTGCTTGCGAGCTCCTACGAGCAGTACTTC,CASSELLASSYEQYF
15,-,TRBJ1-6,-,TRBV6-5,TGTGCCAGCAGTTACATTCTAGGGGAAGGAGCACCCCTCCACTTT,CASSYILGEGAPLHF
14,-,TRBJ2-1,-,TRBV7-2,TGTGCCAGCAGCTTAGGGAGCTCCTACAATGAGCAGTTCTTC,CASSLGSSYNEQFF
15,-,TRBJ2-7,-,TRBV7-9,TGTGCCAGCAGCCGACGGCAGGGAGGCCAATACGAGCAGTACTTC,CASSRRQGGQYEQYF
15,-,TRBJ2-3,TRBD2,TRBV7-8,TGTGCCAGCAGCTTAGCTAGCGGGGACACAGATACGCAGTATTTT,CASSLASGDTDTQYF
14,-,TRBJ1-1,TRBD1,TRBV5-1,TGCGCCAGCAGCTTGGGTCCAGGGGGGCGTGAAGCTTTCTTT,CASSLGPGGREAFF
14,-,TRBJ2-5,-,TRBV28,TGTGCCAGCAGTTTTTTACAGATACAAGAGACCCAGTACTTC,CASSFLQIQETQYF
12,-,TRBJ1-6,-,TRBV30,TGTGCCTGCTATGACCAGGGCTCACCCCTCCACTTT,CACYDQGSPLHF
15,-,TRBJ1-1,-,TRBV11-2,TGTGCCAGCAGCGTATACAGAGGGGGTAACACTGAAGCTTTCTTT,CASSVYRGGNTEAFF
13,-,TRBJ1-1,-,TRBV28,TGTGCCAGCAGTCCCCACCTAGACACTGAAGCTTTCTTT,CASSPHLDTEAFF
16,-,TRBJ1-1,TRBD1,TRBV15,TGTGCCACCAGCACAGGACAGGGGGCCGTGAACACTGAAGCTTTCTTT,CATSTGQGAVNTEAFF
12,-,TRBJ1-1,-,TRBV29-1,TGCAGCGTTGCCTATGAGTACACTGAAGCTTTCTTT,CSVAYEYTEAFF
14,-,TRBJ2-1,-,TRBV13,TGTGCCAGCAAACGGGGGACCCAAAGGAATGAGCAGTTCTTC,CASKRGTQRNEQFF
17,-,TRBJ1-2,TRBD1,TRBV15,TGTGCCACCAGCGCGAGGACAGGGGTTACAGCTAACTATGGCTACACCTTC,CATSARTGVTANYGYTF
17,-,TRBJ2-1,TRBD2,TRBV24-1,TGTGCCACCAGTGACTCCGGGACTAGTACTTCCTACAATGAGCAGTTCTTC,CATSDSGTSTSYNEQFF
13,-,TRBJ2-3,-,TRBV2,TGTGCCAGCAGGGGACTCGAGACAGATACGCAGTATTTT,CASRGLETDTQYF
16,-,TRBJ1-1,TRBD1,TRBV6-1,TGTGCCAGCAGTGAATATGTCGGACAGGGGGTGACTGAAGCTTTCTTT,CASSEYVGQGVTEAFF
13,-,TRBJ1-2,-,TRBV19,TGTGCCAGCGATTGGGGGGGGAACTATGGCTACACCTTC,CASDWGGNYGYTF
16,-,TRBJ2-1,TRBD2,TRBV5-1,TGCGCCAGCAGCTTAGGGACTAGCCTATCCTACAATGAGCAGTTCTTC,CASSLGTSLSYNEQFF
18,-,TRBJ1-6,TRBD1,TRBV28,TGTGCCAGCAGTACCCCCGAACAGGGGCTCGCCTATAATTCACCCCTCCACTTT,CASSTPEQGLAYNSPLHF
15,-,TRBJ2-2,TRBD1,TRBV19,TGTGCCAGTAGTCTGGACAGGGCGGGAACCGGGGAGCTGTTTTTT,CASSLDRAGTGELFF
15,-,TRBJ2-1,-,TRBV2,TGTGCCAGCAGTGAAGGTAGGGGGTCCTACAATGAGCAGTTCTTC,CASSEGRGSYNEQFF
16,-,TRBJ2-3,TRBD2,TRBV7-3,TGTGCCAGCAGCACCGGGACTAGCGGGAGCACAGATACGCAGTATTTT,CASSTGTSGSTDTQYF
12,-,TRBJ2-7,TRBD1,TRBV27,TGTGCCACCTCGGGACAGGGCTACGAGCAGTACTTC,CATSGQGYEQYF
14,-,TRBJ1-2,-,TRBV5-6,TGTGCCAGCAGCTTTCGCACAGGACCCTATGGCTACACCTTC,CASSFRTGPYGYTF